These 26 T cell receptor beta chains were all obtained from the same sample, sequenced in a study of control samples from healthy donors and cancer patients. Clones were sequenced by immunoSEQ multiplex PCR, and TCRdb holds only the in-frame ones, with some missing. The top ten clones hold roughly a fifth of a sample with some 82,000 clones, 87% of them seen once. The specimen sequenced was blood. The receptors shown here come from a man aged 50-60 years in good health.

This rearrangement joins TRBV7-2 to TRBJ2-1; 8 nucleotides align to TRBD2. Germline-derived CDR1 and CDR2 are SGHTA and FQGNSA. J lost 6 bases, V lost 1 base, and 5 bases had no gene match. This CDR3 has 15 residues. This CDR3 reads CASSLVVAGSNEQFF. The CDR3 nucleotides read TGTGCCAGCAGCTTAGTGGTAGCGGGGAGCAATGAGCAGTTCTTC.

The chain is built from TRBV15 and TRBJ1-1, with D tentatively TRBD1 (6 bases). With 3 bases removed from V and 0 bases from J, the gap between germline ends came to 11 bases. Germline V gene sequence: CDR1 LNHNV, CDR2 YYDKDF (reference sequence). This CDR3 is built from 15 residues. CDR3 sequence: CATSSDRPMNTEAFF. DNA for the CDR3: TGTGCCACCAGCAGTGACAGGCCAATGAACACTGAAGCTTTCTTT.

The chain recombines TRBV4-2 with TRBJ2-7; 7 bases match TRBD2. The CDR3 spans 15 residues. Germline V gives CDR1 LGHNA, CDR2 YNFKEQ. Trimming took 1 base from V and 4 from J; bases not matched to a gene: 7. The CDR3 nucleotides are TGTGCCAGCAGCCAAGGGGGAGGGCCTGATTACGAGCAGTACTTC. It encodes CASSQGGGPDYEQYF.

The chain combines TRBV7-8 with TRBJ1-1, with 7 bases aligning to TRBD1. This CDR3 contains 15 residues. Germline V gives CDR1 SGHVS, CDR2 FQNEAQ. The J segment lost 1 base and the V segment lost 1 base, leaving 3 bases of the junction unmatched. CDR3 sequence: CASSLGWTGNTEAFF. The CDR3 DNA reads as TGTGCCAGCAGCTTAGGATGGACAGGGAACACTGAAGCTTTCTTT. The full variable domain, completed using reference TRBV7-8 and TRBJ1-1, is GAGVSQSPRYKVAKRGQDVALRCDPISGHVSLFWYQQALGQGPEFLTYFQNEAQLDKSGLPSDRFFAERPEGSVSTLKIQRTQQEDSAVYLCASSLGWTGNTEAFFGQGTRLTVV.

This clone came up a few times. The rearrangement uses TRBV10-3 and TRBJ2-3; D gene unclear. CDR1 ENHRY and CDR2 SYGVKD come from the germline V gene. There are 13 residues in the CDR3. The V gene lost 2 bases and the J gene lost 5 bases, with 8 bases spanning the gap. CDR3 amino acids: CAISEAPGDTQYF. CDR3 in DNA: TGTGCCATCAGTGAGGCCCCGGGAGATACGCAGTATTTT.

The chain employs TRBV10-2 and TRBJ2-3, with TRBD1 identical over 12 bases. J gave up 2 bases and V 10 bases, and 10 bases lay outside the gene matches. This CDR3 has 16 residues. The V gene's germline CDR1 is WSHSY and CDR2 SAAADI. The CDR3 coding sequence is TGCGCCACCCTAACAGGGACAGGGGGCAACACAGATACGCAGTATTTT. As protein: CATLTGTGGNTDTQYF.

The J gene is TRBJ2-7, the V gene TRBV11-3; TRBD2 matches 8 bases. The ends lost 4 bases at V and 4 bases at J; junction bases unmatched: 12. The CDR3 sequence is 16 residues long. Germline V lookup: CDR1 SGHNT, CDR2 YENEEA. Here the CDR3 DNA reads TGTGCCAGCAGCTCATCAATCAGCGGGAGTTTTTACGAGCAGTACTTC. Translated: CASSSSISGSFYEQYF.

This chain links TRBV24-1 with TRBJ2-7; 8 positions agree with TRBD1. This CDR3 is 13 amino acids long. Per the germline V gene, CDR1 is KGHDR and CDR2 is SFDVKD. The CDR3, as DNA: TGTACTACTCGGGCAGGGGGCATATACGAGCAGTACGTC. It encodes CTTRAGGIYEQYV.

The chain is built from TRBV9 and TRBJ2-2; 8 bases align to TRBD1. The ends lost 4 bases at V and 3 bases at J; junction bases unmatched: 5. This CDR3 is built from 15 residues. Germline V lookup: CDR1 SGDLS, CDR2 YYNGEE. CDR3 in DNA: TGTGCCAGCAGCCCACGGACAGGGTACACCGGGGAGCTGTTTTTT. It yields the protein CASSPRTGYTGELFF. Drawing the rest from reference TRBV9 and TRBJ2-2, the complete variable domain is DSGVTQTPKHLITATGQRVTLRCSPRSGDLSVYWYQQSLDQGLQFLIQYYNGEERAKGNILERFSAQQFPDLHSELNLSSLELGDSALYFCASSPRTGYTGELFFGEGSRLTVL.

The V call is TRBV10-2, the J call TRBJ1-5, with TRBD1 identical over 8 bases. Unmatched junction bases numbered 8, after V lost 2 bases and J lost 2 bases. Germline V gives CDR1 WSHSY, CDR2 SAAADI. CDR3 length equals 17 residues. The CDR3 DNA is TGCGCCAGCAGTGAGGACACGACAGGGGAGGGCAATCAGCCCCAGCATTTT. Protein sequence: CASSEDTTGEGNQPQHF.

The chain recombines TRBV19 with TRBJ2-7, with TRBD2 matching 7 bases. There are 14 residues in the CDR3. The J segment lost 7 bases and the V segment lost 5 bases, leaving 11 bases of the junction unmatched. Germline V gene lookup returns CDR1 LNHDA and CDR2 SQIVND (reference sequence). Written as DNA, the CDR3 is TGTGCCAGTAGTCGACTAGCTGTTGCGGGGGAGCAGTACTTC. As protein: CASSRLAVAGEQYF.

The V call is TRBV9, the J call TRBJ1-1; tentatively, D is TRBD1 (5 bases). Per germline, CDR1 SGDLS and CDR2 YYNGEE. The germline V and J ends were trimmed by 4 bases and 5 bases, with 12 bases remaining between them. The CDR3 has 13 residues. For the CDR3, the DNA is TGTGCCAGCAGCCCTAAGGGGAGGACTGAAGCTTTCTTT. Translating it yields CASSPKGRTEAFF.

CDR3 sequence (DNA): TGTGCCAGCAGCCCGGGACTCGCCGGGGAGCTGTTTTTT. Protein: CASSPGLAGELFF. The chain couples TRBV27 to TRBJ2-2; tentative D call: TRBD2 (6 bases). Trimming cost V 6 bases and J 6 bases, with 11 bases left between them. Germline V gene sequence: CDR1 MNHEY, CDR2 SMNVEV (reference sequence). This CDR3 is built from 13 residues.

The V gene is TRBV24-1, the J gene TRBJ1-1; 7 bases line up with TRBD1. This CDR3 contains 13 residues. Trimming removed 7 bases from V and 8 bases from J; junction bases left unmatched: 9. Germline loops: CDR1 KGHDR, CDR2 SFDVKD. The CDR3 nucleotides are TGTGCCACCAGCAGACAGGGAAGCGGGGAAGCTTTCTTT. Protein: CATSRQGSGEAFF.

CDR3 nucleotide sequence: TGTGCCAGCAGCTTTGACAGGGCGAGCTATGGCTACACCTTC. Translated, it gives CASSFDRASYGYTF. The rearrangement uses TRBV5-4 and TRBJ1-2, with TRBD1 matching over 7 bases. Trimming cost V 2 bases and J 4 bases; bases outside gene matches: 5. This CDR3 region has 14 residues. CDR1 SGHNT and CDR2 YYREEE come from the germline V gene (reference sequence).

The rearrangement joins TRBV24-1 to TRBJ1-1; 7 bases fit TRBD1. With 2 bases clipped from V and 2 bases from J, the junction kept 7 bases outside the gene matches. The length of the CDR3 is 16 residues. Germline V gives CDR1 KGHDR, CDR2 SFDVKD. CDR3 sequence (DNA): TGTGCCACCAGTGATTCGGGGACAGCAAGAAACACTGAAGCTTTCTTT. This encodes CATSDSGTARNTEAFF.

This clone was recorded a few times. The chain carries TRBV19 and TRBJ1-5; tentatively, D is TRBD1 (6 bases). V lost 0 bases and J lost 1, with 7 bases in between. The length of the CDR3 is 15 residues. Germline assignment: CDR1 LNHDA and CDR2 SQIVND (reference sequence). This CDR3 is CASSIEQGSNQPQHF. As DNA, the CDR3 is TGTGCCAGTAGTATAGAGCAGGGGAGCAATCAGCCCCAGCATTTT.

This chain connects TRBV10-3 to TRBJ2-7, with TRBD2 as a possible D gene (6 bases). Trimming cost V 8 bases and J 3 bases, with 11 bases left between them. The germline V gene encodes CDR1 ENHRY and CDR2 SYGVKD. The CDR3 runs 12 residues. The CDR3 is CAIGQGGYEQYV. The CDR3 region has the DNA TGTGCCATCGGGCAGGGAGGCTACGAGCAGTACGTC.

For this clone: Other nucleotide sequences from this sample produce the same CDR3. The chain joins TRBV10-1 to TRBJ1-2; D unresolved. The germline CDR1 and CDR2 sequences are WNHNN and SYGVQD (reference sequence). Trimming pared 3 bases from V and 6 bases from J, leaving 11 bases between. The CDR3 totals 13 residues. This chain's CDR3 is CASSESREDGYTF. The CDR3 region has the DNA TGCGCCAGCAGTGAAAGTAGGGAAGATGGCTACACCTTC.

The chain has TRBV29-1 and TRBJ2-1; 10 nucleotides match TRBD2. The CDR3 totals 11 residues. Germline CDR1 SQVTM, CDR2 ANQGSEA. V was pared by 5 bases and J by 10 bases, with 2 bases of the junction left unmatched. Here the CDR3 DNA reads TGCAGCGTTCTAGCGGGAGCGGAGCAGTTCTTC. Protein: CSVLAGAEQFF.

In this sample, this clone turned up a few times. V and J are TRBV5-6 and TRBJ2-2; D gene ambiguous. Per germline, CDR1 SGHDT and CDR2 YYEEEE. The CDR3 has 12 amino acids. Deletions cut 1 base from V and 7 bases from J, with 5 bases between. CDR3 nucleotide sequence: TGTGCCAGCAGCTTGTTTTACGGGGAGCTGTTTTTT. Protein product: CASSLFYGELFF.

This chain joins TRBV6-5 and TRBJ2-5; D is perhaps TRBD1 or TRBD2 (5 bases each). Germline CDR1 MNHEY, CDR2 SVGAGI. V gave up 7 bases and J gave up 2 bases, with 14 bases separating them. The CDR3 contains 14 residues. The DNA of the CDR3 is TGTGCCAGCAAAAATTCCTGGGGGCAAGAGACCCAGTACTTC. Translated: CASKNSWGQETQYF.

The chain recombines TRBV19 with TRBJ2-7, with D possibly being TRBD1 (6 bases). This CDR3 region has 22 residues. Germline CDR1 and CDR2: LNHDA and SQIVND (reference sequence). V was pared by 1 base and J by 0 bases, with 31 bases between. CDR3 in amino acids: CASSIVPLPPLLTGRSSYEQYV. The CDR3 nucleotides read TGTGCCAGTAGTATAGTCCCCCTTCCCCCCCTGCTGACAGGACGATCCTCCTACGAGCAGTACGTC.

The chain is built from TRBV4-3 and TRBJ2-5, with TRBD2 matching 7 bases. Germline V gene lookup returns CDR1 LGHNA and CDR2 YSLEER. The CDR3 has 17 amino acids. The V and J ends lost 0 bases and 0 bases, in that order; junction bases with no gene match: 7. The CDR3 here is CASSQELGGGYQETQYF. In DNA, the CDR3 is TGCGCCAGCAGCCAAGAACTGGGGGGGGGATACCAAGAGACCCAGTACTTC.

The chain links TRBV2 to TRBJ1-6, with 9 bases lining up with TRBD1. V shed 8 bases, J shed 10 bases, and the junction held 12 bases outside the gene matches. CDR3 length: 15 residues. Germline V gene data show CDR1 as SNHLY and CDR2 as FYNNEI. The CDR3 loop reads CASSLEDRGGSPLHF. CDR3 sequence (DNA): TGTGCCAGCTCCCTCGAGGACAGGGGAGGGTCACCCCTCCACTTT.

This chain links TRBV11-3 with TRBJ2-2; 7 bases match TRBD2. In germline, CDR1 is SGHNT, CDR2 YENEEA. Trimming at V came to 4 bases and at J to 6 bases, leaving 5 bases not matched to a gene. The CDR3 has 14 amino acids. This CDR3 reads CASSSEGGPGELFF. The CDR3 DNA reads TGTGCCAGCAGCTCTGAGGGAGGGCCCGGGGAGCTGTTTTTT.